Detailed here is one TCR beta chain. Its antigen is as yet unknown. Once cultured for more than nine days, the cells underwent separation to obtain CD4+ T cells. This entry is derived from a study of vaccination effects on CD4 cells after COVID-19. On the study more broadly: ViraFEST assay sequencing came after antigen-specific CD4+ T cells were expanded with viral peptide pools. Among convalescent patients, two provided samples 16 days and one week before vaccination.

The CDR3 sequence is 15 residues long. Trimming pared 2 bases from V and 5 bases from J, leaving 13 bases between. CDR1 is LNHDA and CDR2 is SQIVND in the germline V gene (reference sequence). Method: immunoSEQ multiplex PCR; TCRdb's copy keeps in-frame clones and lacks some. This sample has some 63,000 clones, with 70% to 85% found just once. Whole-study results and caveats: New vaccine-induced clones made up most post-vaccine spike-reactive clones in convalescents.

The source is a human donor who had a prior SARS-CoV-2 infection. The input for sequencing was CD4+ T cells from PBMCs cultured without peptide, taken before COVID-19 vaccination. The chain carries TRBV19 and TRBJ1-5; a possible D gene is TRBD1 (6 bases). The CDR3 region is CASSINRVIDQPQHF. The CDR3 nucleotides read TGTGCCAGTAGTATAAACAGGGTTATAGATCAGCCCCAGCATTTT.